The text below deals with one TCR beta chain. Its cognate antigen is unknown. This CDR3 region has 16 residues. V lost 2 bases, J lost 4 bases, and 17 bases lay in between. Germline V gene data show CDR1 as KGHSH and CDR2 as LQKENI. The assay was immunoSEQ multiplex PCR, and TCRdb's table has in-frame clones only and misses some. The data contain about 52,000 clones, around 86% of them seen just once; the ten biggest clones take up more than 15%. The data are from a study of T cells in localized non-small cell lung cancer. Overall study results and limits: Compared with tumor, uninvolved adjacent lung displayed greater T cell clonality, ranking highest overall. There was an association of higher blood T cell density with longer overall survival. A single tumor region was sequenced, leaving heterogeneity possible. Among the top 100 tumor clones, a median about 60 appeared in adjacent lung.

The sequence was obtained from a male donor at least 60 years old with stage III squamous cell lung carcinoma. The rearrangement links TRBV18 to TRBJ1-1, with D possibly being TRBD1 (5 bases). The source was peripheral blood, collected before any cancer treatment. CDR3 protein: CASSPDQGAPSTEAFF. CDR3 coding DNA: TGTGCCAGCTCACCAGATCAGGGCGCCCCGAGCACTGAAGCTTTCTTT.